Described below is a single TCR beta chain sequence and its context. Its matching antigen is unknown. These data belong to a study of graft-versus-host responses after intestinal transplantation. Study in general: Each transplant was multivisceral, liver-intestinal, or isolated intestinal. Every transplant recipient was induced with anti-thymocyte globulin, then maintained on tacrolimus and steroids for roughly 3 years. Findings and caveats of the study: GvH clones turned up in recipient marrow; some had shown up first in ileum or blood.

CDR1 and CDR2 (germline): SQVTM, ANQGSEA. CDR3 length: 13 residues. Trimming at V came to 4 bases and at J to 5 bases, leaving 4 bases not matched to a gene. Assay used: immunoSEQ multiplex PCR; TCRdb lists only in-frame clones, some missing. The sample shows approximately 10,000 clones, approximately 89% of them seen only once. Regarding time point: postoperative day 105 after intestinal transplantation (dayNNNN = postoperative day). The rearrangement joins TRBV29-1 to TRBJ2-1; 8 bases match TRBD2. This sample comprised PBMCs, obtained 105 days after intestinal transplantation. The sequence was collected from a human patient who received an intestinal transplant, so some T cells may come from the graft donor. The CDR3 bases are TGCAGCGTTGGGTCGGGAGGGAACAATGAGCAGTTCTTC. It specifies CSVGSGGNNEQFF.